The present T cell receptor (beta chain) was sequenced within a study of TIL therapy for anti-PD-1-resistant metastatic lung cancer (dated by TCRdb to the early 2020s). For the study in its entirety: Among the enrolled patients, the median age was approximately 56 years (range about 35-80), and the median tumor PD-L1 proportion score was roughly 6%. The cohort was composed predominantly of lung adenocarcinoma, with a few EGFR-mutant and two ALK-rearranged tumors included, and half of patients were identified as current or former smokers. Across the cohort, whole-exome sequencing showed a median non-synonymous tumor mutation burden of less than 1.7 mutations per megabase. Tumor and peripheral blood T cell receptor beta sequencing was used to track clonotypes across tumor, expanded TIL product and serial blood samples.

On this clone itself: The target of this receptor is not known. No base quality information exists; no much larger clone differs at one position.

TCR beta CDR3 regions were amplified from genomic DNA with the immunoSEQ v3 hsTCRB kit using bias-controlled multiplex PCR. The TCR libraries were sequenced on an Illumina NextSeq 500 to approximately 2.1 million read pairs for survey level or about 4.5-6 million read pairs for deep level. Per the authors' processing: Clonality was reported by immunoSEQ Analyzer software, which also assigned V, D and J genes and filtered out non-productive sequences. To compare repertoires between infused TIL and blood, productive Simpson clonality was used along with the Morisita overlap index of productive TRB rearrangements. TCRdb took this table from immuneACCESS and kept in-frame rearrangements with V and J called. Such tables lack part of the clones; where checked against another copy, unresolved V genes explain under half of the gap, and the rest is unexplained. That table furnishes V, J and clone size, whereas the DNA furnished D and trimming. The sample contains about 50,000 clones, less than 75% of them found a single time. Approximately 5.6% of the sample comes from the top ten.

The germline V gene encodes CDR1 GTSNPN and CDR2 SVGIG (reference sequence). V was cut back by 4 bases and J by 5 bases, leaving a gap of 14 bases between them. Measured from the cysteine to the phenylalanine, the CDR3 is 13 residues long. This entry keeps only the CDR3 DNA: 39 bases, framed from base 1. What the authors observed across the whole study: The study protocol defined all tumor marker inferences as exploratory. The cohort was highly selected, including more treatment-naive, never-smoker and oncogene-addicted patients than is typical, which limits generalizability. Clonal turnover during TIL culture was high, and many clones enriched in the product were not detected in the baseline tumor, suggesting clonal contraction rather than faithful expansion. Higher clonality and lower diversity were observed in expanded TIL cultures than in baseline intratumoral T cells (median clonality around 6% vs 30%, p < 0.0001).

Per the publication, the time point label means: pre-treatment sample, taken before nivolumab and TIL therapy. The baseline tumor samples were excised metastases, mostly pleural nodules or supraclavicular lymph nodes, taken from the same resection that was used to grow TIL. Tumors were collected before any PD-1/PD-L1 blockade, after which patients were given nivolumab, and patients who progressed were given lymphodepletion, an infusion of expanded TIL and IL-2. Adults with stage 4 NSCLC were enrolled from 2017 to early 2020 in a dual-center phase I trial. The samples were obtained from a phase I trial that was single-arm and open-label and tested tumor-infiltrating lymphocyte therapy combined with nivolumab in advanced non-small cell lung cancer. Portions of each resected tumor were snap-frozen in liquid nitrogen and stored at -80 °C. Tumor regions of interest were selected on H&E sections by laser-capture macrodissection, were pulverized into 15 mg aliquots, and were extracted with Qiagen Allprep kits.

This receptor was taken from a person aged 25-85 years with non-small cell lung cancer. The source was tumor tissue, collected at baseline. The chain employs TRBV30 and TRBJ1-1; perhaps TRBD1 is the D gene, with 5 bases matching. The sequence in DNA is TGTGCCTGGAATTTGCTCGGGGCTACTGAAGCTTTCTTT. It codes for CAWNLLGATEAFF.